This T cell receptor beta chain was recorded in a study of beta chain features in type 1 diabetes. Study-wide results and caveats: TCRB CDR3s were moderately but significantly shorter in Type 1 diabetes patients in all four CD4+ subsets.

With respect to this clone: Its specificity is unknown.

This CDR3 has 16 amino acids. The germline V gene has CDR1 LGHNT and CDR2 FRNRAP. The ends lost 6 bases at V and 7 bases at J; junction bases unmatched: 13. TCRB transcripts that were expressed got sequenced, as all of the isolated RNA had been reverse transcribed. Sequencing used immunoSEQ multiplex PCR; TCRdb keeps in-frame clones, though not all of them. The sample lists about 160,000 clones, approximately 8.1% occurring once. The chain has TRBV12-5 and TRBJ2-2; 8 bases line up with TRBD1. The receptor was isolated from a woman aged 40 to 55 with type 1 diabetes. The sequenced sample was central memory CD4+ T cells from blood. CDR3 nucleotides: TGTGCTAGTGGGATCACCTTTCCAGGGGGCCACGGGGAGCTGTTTTTT. It translates to CASGITFPGGHGELFF.